The subject of this entry is one T cell receptor beta chain. Its antigen is undetermined. The CDR3 runs 13 residues. Germline values: CDR1 LNHDA, CDR2 SQIVND (reference sequence). Deletions cut 4 bases from V and 4 bases from J, with 5 bases between. This table comes from immunoSEQ multiplex PCR, and its TCRdb copy is limited to in-frame clones, with some not included. The table includes 100,000 or so clones, approximately 94% detected once. This entry is derived from a study of graft-versus-host responses after intestinal transplantation. Across the whole study: Grafts were multivisceral, liver-intestinal, or isolated intestinal. Among the recipients, all got anti-thymocyte globulin induction and then tacrolimus and steroids for about 3 years.

Whole-study findings and limits: Early HvG declines after transplant were associated with peak circulating GvH clone levels. GvH clonotypes were identified within recipient marrow, with a subset emerging first in ileum or blood.

The sequencing used unstimulated CD8+ T cells sorted from spleen or lymph node cells, collected before intestinal transplant. The chain links TRBV19 to TRBJ2-6, with D uncertain. The source of this sequence is a human donor who received an intestinal transplant. The CDR3 protein is CASSTSGANVLTF. As DNA, the CDR3 is TGTGCCAGTAGTACTTCCGGGGCCAACGTCCTGACTTTC.